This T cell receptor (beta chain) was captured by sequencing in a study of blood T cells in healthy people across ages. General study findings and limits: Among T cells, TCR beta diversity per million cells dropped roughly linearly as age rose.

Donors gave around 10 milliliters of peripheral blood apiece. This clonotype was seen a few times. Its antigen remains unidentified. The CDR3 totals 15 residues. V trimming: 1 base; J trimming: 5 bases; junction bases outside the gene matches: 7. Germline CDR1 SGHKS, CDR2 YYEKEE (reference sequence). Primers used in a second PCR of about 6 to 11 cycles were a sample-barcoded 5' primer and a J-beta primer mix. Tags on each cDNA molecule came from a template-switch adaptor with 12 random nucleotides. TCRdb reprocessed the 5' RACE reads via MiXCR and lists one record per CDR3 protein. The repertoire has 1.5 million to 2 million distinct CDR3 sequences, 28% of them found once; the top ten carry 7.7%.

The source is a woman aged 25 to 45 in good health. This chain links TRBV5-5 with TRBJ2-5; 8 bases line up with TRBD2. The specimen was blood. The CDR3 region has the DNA TGTGCCAGCAGCTTGTCGAGAGCGGGAGAGGAGACCCAGTACTTC. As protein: CASSLSRAGEETQYF. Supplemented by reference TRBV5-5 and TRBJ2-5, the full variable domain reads DAGVTQSPTHLIKTRGQQVTLRCSPISGHKSVSWYQQVLGQGPQFIFQYYEKEERGRGNFPDRFSARQFPNYSSELNVNALLLGDSALYLCASSLSRAGEETQYFGPGTRLLVL.